The 20 T cell receptor beta chains given below trace back to one sample, sequenced in a study of identical twins. TCRdb re-analysed the 5' RACE reads in MiXCR, keeping a single row per CDR3 protein. The table includes 1.5 million to 2 million distinct CDR3 sequences, more than 30% detected once. The sequenced material came from cord blood. Receptor source: a newborn girl in good health.

The chain's CDR3 is CASSPPGGENTGELFF. DNA for the CDR3: TGTGCCAGCAGCCCCCCCGGGGGGGAGAACACCGGGGAGCTGTTTTTT. This sequence joins TRBV5-4 and TRBJ2-2, with 8 bases matching TRBD2. The CDR3 runs 16 residues. The germline gives CDR1 SGHNT, CDR2 YYREEE (reference sequence). V gave up 4 bases and J gave up 1 base; unmatched junction bases: 6.

This clonotype was seen a handful of times. This sequence joins TRBV27 and TRBJ2-1; D gene uncertain. The CDR3 spans 13 residues. The V gene's germline CDR1 is MNHEY and CDR2 SMNVEV (reference sequence). Trimming removed 3 bases from V and 4 bases from J, with 7 bases in between. The CDR3 loop reads CASSFVRYNEQFF. Written as DNA, the CDR3 is TGTGCCAGCAGTTTTGTCAGGTACAATGAGCAGTTCTTC.

There are a few counts of this clonotype. V and J are TRBV12-3 or TRBV12-4 and TRBJ1-1; 7 nucleotides align to TRBD1. This CDR3 is built from 14 residues. With 6 bases clipped from V and 6 bases from J, the junction kept 10 bases outside the gene matches. The CDR3 DNA reads as TGTGCCAGCAGCCGACAGGGCACACGTTCTGAAGCTTTCTTT. Its protein is CASSRQGTRSEAFF.

The CDR3 DNA sequence: TGCGCCAGCAGCCCTCCCGGGACAGGGGGCGGCTACACCTTC. It is translated as CASSPPGTGGGYTF. The rearrangement joins TRBV5-1 to TRBJ1-2, with 12 bases aligning to TRBD1. Germline V gene data show CDR1 as SGHRS and CDR2 as YFSETQ. CDR3 size: 14 residues. V gave up 4 bases and J gave up 8 bases; unmatched junction bases: 6.

This clonotype showed up many times. A junction boundary mismatches the germline segment, possibly from a read error. The chain has TRBV6-6 and TRBJ2-7, with D perhaps TRBD1 (5 bases). Per germline, CDR1 MNHNY and CDR2 SVGAGI (reference sequence). The CDR3 runs 12 residues. The CDR3 is CASSYQGYEQYF. CDR3 nucleotides: TGCGCCAGCAGCTACCAGGGTTACGAGCAGTACTTC.

In regard to this clonotype: This may be a read error: a much more frequent sequence differs by one nucleotide. CDR3 amino acids: CAGSQASGQDYGYTF. CDR3 sequence (DNA): TGTGCCGGCAGCCAAGCCTCGGGACAGGACTATGGCTACACCTTC. The V and J genes are TRBV4-2 and TRBJ1-2, with 8 bases fitting TRBD1. The CDR3 length is 15 residues. Germline-derived CDR1 and CDR2 are LGHNA and YNFKEQ.

CDR3 sequence: CASSYSGQGSTEAFF. The CDR3 bases are TGTGCCAGCAGTTACTCGGGACAGGGGTCCACTGAAGCTTTCTTT. The V call is TRBV6-6, the J call TRBJ1-1; 10 bases align to TRBD1. Germline CDR1 reads MNHNY; CDR2 reads SVGAGI (reference sequence). With V trimmed by 0 bases and J by 4 bases, 2 bases remained unmatched. The CDR3 consists of 15 residues.

V and J are TRBV10-2 and TRBJ1-2; D perhaps matches TRBD1 (5 bases). This CDR3 spans 16 amino acids. The ends were cut back, 2 bases at V and 1 base at J, with 14 bases in the middle. Per germline, CDR1 WSHSY and CDR2 SAAADI. CDR3 in amino acids: CASSEATVRGNYGYTF. CDR3 coding DNA: TGCGCCAGCAGTGAGGCGACAGTTAGGGGTAACTATGGCTACACCTTC.

This rearrangement joins TRBV19 to TRBJ2-1; D remains ambiguous. Germline assignment: CDR1 LNHDA and CDR2 SQIVND (reference sequence). The CDR3 sequence is 14 residues long. Between the trimmed V and J ends, which lost 3 bases and 7 bases, there was a span of 13 bases. CDR3 nucleotides: TGTGCCAGTAGTATCCTAGATCCTATAAATGAGCAGTTCTTC. Translated, it gives CASSILDPINEQFF.

The genes are TRBV20-1 and TRBJ2-5; maybe TRBD2 (5 bases). Germline CDR1 and CDR2: DFQATT and SNEGSKA (reference sequence). The CDR3 covers 12 residues. Trimming left V 6 bases short and J 5 bases short, with 13 bases between. The CDR3 DNA reads TGCAGTGCCACTAGTGTTGGGGAGACCCAGTACTTC. Translation gives CSATSVGETQYF.

The sample holds many counts of this clonotype. The chain carries TRBV18 and TRBJ2-3; D is possibly TRBD1 (6 bases). The germline V gene encodes CDR1 KGHSH and CDR2 LQKENI. V was pared by 8 bases and J by 5 bases, with 11 bases between. This CDR3 region has 12 residues. Here the CDR3 DNA reads TGTGCCAGCAGCCCACAGGGAGATACGCAGTATTTT. Amino acid sequence: CASSPQGDTQYF.

As for this clonotype: A much larger clone sits a single nucleotide away, making a read error possible. This CDR3 is CASSQDGGFGYYNEQYF. CDR3 nucleotides: TGTGCCAGCAGCCAAGATGGCGGGTTCGGGTATTACAATGAGCAGTACTTC. The rearrangement joins TRBV4-2 to TRBJ2-7, with a possible D match to TRBD2 (5 bases). The germline V gene has CDR1 LGHNA and CDR2 YNFKEQ. With 0 bases removed from V and 7 bases from J, the gap between germline ends came to 22 bases. The CDR3 is 17 amino acids.

This clonotype was picked up a small number of times. The V and J genes are TRBV11-2 and TRBJ2-1, with D possibly TRBD2 on 5 matching bases. The CDR3 contains 16 residues. Trimming cost V 6 bases and J 4 bases, with 19 bases left between them. CDR1 is SGHAT, CDR2 FQNNGV, per germline. The DNA for the CDR3 is TGTGCCAGCAGACTAGTATCCAGCGGAGTATACAATGAGCAGTTCTTC. Translating gives CASRLVSSGVYNEQFF.

The chain uses TRBV10-3 and TRBJ2-4; tentative D call: TRBD2 (6 bases). The J call is uncertain, as TRBJ2-5 better fits the DNA end. Germline CDR1 ENHRY, CDR2 SYGVKD. The CDR3 is 16 amino acids. CDR3: CAISESGSRGGETQYF. As DNA, the CDR3 is TGTGCCATCAGTGAGTCTGGTAGTCGAGGAGGGGAGACCCAGTACTTC.

The chain joins TRBV20-1 to TRBJ2-3, with D unclear. The CDR3 runs to 14 residues. In germline, CDR1 is DFQATT, CDR2 SNEGSKA (reference sequence). Trimming shortened V by 0 bases and J by 6 bases, and 13 bases separated the two germline ends. The CDR3 is CSARDGIRPDTQYF. DNA for the CDR3: TGCAGTGCTAGAGATGGGATTAGGCCGGATACGCAGTATTTT.

The CDR3 is CSVVGHSSSYEQYF. The CDR3, as DNA: TGCAGCGTTGTCGGACACTCGAGCTCCTACGAGCAGTACTTC. This rearrangement joins TRBV29-1 to TRBJ2-7, with a possible D match to TRBD1 (5 bases). The CDR3 sequence is 14 residues long. V was clipped by 4 bases and J by 0 bases, with 13 bases between them. Germline CDR1 SQVTM, CDR2 ANQGSEA.

This clonotype was counted at least ten times. The chain has TRBV12-3 or TRBV12-4 and TRBJ2-7; D call uncertain. V gave up 4 bases and J gave up 0 bases, with 4 bases separating them. The CDR3 length is 12 residues. The CDR3 region is CASSSTSYEQYF. The CDR3 DNA reads TGTGCCAGCAGTTCTACCTCCTACGAGCAGTACTTC.

This clonotype was detected many times. The chain joins TRBV4-3 to TRBJ2-1; D call uncertain. The V and J ends lost 2 bases and 4 bases respectively, with 12 bases between them. Germline values: CDR1 LGHNA, CDR2 YSLEER. The CDR3 spans 15 residues. The CDR3 nucleotides are TGCGCCAGCAGCCAAAACAACTTCCGTTACAATGAGCAGTTCTTC. Its translation: CASSQNNFRYNEQFF.

Comment on this clonotype: Possible read error: a much larger clone is one base away. The gene calls are TRBV10-3 and TRBJ2-3, with TRBD1 matching over 9 bases. Looked up from germline, CDR1 is ENHRY and CDR2 is SYGVKD. The CDR3 length is 17 residues. This chain's CDR3 is CATSESTTGGFTDTQYF. Written as DNA, the CDR3 is TGTGCCACCAGTGAGTCGACCACAGGGGGCTTCACAGATACGCAGTATTTT.

The V call is TRBV25-1, the J call TRBJ1-5; D possibly corresponds to TRBD1 (5 bases). CDR1 MGHDK and CDR2 SYGVNS come from the germline V gene. The CDR3 loop spans 13 amino acids. V lost 5 bases and J 6 bases, leaving 11 bases between the germline ends. The CDR3 coding sequence is TGTGCCAGCAGTTCGGGACCTATTCAGCCCCAGCATTTT. Encoded protein: CASSSGPIQPQHF.